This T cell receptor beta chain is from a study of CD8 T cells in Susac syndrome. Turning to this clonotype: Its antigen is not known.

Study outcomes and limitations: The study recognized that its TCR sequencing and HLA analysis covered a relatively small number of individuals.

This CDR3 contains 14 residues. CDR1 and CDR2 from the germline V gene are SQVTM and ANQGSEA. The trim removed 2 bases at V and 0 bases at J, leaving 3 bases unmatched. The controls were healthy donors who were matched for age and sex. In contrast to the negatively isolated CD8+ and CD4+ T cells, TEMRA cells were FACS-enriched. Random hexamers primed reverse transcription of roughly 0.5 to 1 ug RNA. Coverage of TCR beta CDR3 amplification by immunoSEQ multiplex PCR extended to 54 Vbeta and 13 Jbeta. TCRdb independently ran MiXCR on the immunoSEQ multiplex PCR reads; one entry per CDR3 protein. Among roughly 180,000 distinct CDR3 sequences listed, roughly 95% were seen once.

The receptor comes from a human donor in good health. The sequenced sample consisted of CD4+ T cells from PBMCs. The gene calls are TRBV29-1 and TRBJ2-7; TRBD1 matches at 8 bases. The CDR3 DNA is TGCAGCGTTGAACAACAGGGGGGCTCCTACGAGCAGTACTTC. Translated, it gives CSVEQQGGSYEQYF.